This entry features one TCR beta chain sequence. What it binds is not known. This specimen belongs to a study of shared clonotypes between healthy human individuals. Study-level points and caveats: How much donors shared clonotypes was expected to be affected by sequencing depth. Clonotypes not shared had lower generation probabilities than those common to all four donors. Naive CD4 clonotypes overlapped across several donors at about 5%.

Deep level was the assay's run setting. Assay used: immunoSEQ multiplex PCR; TCRdb lists only in-frame clones, some missing. The sample lists about 1 million clones, 65% to 75% occurring once. Unmatched junction bases numbered 5, after V lost 4 bases and J lost 1 base. The CDR3 length is 16 residues. Germline values: CDR1 SGHRS, CDR2 YFSETQ. This TCR was recovered from a young man in good health. The J gene is TRBJ1-3, the V gene TRBV5-1, with 10 positions matching TRBD1. Material: memory CD4+ T cells sorted from blood. Stated subset: CD45RA-negative fraction. CDR3 bases: TGCGCCAGCAGCGCGGGACAGGGGCGATCTGGAAACACCATATATTTT. Translated: CASSAGQGRSGNTIYF.